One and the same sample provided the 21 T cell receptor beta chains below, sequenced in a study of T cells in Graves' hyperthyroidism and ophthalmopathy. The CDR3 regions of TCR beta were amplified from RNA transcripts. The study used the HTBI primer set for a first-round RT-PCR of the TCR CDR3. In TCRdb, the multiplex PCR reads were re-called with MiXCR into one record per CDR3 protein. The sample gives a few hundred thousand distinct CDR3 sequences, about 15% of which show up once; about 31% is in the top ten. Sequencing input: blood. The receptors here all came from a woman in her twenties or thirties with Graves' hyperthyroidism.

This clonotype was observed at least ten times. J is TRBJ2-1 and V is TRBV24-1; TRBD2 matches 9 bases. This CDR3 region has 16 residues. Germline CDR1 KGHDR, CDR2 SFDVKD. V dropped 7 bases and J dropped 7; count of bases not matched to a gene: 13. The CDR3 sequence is CATSPGWREGGNEQFF. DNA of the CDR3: TGTGCCACCAGCCCGGGATGGCGGGAGGGGGGGAATGAGCAGTTCTTC.

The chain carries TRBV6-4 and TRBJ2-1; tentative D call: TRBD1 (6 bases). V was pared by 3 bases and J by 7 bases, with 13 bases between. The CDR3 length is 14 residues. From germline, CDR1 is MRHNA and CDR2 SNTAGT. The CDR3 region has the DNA TGTGCCAGCAGTGAATTTGGGGGCGGGAATGAGCAGTTCTTC. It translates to CASSEFGGGNEQFF.

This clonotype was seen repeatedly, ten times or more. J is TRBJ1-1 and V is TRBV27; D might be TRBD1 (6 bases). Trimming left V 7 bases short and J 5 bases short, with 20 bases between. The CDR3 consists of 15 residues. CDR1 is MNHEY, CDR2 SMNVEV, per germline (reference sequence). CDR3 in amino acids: CASNSRLGARTEAFF. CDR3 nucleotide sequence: TGTGCCAGCAACTCCCGGTTGGGGGCGCGGACTGAAGCTTTCTTT.

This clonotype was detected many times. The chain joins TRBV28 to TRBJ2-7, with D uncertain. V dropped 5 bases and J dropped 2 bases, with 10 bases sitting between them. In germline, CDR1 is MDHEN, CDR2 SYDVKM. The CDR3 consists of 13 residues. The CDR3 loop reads CASSRDPTYEQYF. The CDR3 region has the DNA TGTGCCAGCAGTCGAGACCCAACCTACGAGCAGTACTTC.

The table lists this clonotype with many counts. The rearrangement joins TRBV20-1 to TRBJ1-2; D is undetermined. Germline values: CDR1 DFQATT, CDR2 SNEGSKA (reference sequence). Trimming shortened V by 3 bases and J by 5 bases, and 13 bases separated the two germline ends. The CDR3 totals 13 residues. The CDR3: CSARPLSSYGYTF. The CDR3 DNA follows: TGCAGTGCTAGGCCGCTCAGCAGTTATGGCTACACCTTC.

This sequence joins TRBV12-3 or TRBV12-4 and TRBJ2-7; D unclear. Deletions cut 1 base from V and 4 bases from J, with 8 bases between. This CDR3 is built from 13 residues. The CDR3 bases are TGTGCCAGCAGTTTAGGAGTCGGGTACGAGCAGTACTTC. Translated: CASSLGVGYEQYF.

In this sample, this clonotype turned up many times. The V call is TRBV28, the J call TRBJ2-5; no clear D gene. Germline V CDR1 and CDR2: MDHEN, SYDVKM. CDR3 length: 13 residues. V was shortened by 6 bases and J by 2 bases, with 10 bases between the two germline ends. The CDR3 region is CASRATEQETQYF. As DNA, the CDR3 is TGTGCCAGCAGGGCCACAGAACAAGAGACCCAGTACTTC.

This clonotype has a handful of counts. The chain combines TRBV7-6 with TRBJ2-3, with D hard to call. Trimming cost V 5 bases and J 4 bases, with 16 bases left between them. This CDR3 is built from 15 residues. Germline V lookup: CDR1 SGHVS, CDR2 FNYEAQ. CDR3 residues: CASSPGPHLPDTQYF. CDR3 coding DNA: TGTGCCAGCAGCCCGGGCCCCCACCTGCCAGATACGCAGTATTTT. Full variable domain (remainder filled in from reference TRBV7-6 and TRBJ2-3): GAGVSQSPRYKVTKRGQDVALRCDPISGHVSLYWYRQALGQGPEFLTYFNYEAQQDKSGLPNDRFSAERPEGSISTLTIQRTEQRDSAMYRCASSPGPHLPDTQYFGPGTRLTVL.

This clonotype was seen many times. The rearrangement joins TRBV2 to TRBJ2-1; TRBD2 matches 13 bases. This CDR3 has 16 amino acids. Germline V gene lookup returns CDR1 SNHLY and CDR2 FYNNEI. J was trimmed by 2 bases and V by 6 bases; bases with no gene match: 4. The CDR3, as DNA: TGTGCCAGCAGGGTGGGACTAGCGGGACCCTACAATGAGCAGTTCTTC. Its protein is CASRVGLAGPYNEQFF.

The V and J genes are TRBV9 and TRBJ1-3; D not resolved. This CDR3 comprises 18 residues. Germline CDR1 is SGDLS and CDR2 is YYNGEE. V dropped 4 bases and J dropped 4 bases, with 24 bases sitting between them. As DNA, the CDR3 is TGTGCCAGCAGCTTATACCCGCCCTGGGAACATACCGGAAACACCATATATTTT. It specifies CASSLYPPWEHTGNTIYF.

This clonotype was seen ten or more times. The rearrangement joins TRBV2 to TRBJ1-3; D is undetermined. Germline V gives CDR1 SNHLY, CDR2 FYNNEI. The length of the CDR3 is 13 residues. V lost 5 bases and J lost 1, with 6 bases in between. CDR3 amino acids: CASSLDSGNTIYF. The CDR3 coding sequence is TGTGCCAGCAGTCTGGATTCTGGAAACACCATATATTTT.

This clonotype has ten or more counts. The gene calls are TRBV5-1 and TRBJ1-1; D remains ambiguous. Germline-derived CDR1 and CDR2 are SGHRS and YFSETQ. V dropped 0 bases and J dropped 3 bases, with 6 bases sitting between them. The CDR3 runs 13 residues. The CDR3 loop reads CASSLVWDTEAFF. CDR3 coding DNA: TGCGCCAGCAGCTTGGTGTGGGACACTGAAGCTTTCTTT.

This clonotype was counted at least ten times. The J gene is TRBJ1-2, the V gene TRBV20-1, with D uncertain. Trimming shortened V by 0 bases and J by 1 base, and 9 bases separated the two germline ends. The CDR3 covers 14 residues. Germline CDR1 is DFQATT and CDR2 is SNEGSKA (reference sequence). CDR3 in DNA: TGCAGTGCTAGAGATAACGGAAATAACTATGGCTACACCTTC. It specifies CSARDNGNNYGYTF.

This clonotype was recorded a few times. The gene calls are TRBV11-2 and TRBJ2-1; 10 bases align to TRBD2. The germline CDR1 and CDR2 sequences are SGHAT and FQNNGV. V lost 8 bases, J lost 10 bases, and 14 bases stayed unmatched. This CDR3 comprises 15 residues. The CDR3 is CASHLGALAGLEQFF. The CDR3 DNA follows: TGTGCCAGCCACCTTGGGGCACTAGCGGGATTAGAGCAGTTCTTC.

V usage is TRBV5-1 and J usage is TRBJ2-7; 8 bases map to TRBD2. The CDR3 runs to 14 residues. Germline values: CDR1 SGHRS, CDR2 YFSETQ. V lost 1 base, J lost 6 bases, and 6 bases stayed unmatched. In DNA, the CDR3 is TGCGCCAGCAGCTTGACCAGCGGGAGCCGCGAGCAGTACTTC. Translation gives CASSLTSGSREQYF.

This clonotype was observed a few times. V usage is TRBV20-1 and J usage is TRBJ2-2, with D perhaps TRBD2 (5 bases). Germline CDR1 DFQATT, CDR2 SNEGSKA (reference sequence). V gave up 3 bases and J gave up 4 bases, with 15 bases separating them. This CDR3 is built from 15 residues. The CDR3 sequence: CSARSPRAVTGELFF. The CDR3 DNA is TGCAGTGCTAGGTCCCCTAGAGCGGTCACCGGGGAGCTGTTTTTT.

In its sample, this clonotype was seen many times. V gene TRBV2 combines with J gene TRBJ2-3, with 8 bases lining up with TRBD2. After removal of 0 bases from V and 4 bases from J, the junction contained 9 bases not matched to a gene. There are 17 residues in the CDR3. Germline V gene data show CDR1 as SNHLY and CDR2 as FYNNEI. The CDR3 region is CASSEALSTSVADTQYF. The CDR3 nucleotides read TGTGCCAGCAGTGAAGCGCTTTCGACTAGCGTCGCAGATACGCAGTATTTT.

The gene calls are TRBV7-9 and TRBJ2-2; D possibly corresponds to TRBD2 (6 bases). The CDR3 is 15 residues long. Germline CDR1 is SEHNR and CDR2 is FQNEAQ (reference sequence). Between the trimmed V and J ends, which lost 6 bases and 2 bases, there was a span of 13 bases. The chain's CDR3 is CASRASGLNTGELFF. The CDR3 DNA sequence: TGTGCCAGCAGAGCAAGCGGGCTCAACACCGGGGAGCTGTTTTTT.

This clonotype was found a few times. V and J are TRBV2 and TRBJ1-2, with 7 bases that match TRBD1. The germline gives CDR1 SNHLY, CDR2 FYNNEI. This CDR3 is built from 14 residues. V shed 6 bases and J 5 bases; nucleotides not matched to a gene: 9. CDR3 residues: CASRGDSDGYGYTF. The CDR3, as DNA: TGTGCCAGCAGGGGGGACAGTGATGGATATGGCTACACCTTC.

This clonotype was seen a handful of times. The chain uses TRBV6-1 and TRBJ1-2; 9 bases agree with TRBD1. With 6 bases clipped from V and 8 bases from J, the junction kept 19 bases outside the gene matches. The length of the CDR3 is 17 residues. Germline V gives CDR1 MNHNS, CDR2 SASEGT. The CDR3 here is CASRGSNSGQGHKGYTF. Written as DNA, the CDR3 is TGTGCCAGCAGGGGAAGTAACTCGGGACAGGGACACAAGGGCTACACCTTC.

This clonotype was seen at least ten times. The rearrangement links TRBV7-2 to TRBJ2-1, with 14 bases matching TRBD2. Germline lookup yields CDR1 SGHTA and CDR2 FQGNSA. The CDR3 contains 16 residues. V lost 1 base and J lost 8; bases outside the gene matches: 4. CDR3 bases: TGTGCCAGCAGCTTAGGACTAGCGGGAGGGTTGTATGAGCAGTTCTTC. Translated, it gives CASSLGLAGGLYEQFF.